The 32 T cell receptor beta chains in this list originate from one sample, sequenced in a study of T cell changes during pregnancy in multiple sclerosis. Clones were read by immunoSEQ multiplex PCR, and TCRdb kept only the in-frame ones, dropping some. The sample has about 100,000 clones; roughly 93% are singletons. The sequencing here drew on peripheral blood, taken before pregnancy. These receptors were collected from a female donor with multiple sclerosis, enrolled in a pregnancy study.

The rearrangement links TRBV7-8 to TRBJ1-5; a possible D gene is TRBD1 (6 bases). Germline assignment: CDR1 SGHVS and CDR2 FQNEAQ. The V end lost 5 bases, the J end lost 4 bases, and 12 bases lay between the germline ends. CDR3 length equals 14 residues. The CDR3 reads CASSDTGTNQPQHF. The CDR3 DNA sequence: TGTGCCAGCAGCGACACAGGGACGAATCAGCCCCAGCATTTT. Drawing the rest from reference TRBV7-8 and TRBJ1-5, the complete variable domain is GAGVSQSPRYKVAKRGQDVALRCDPISGHVSLFWYQQALGQGPEFLTYFQNEAQLDKSGLPSDRFFAERPEGSVSTLKIQRTQQEDSAVYLCASSDTGTNQPQHFGDGTRLSIL.

The chain joins TRBV29-1 to TRBJ2-1, with TRBD2 matching over 11 bases. The CDR3 sequence is 14 residues long. Looked up from germline, CDR1 is SQVTM and CDR2 is ANQGSEA. Trimming took 8 bases from V and 7 from J; bases not matched to a gene: 10. The CDR3 coding sequence is TGCAGCATGAGGCCGGGACTAGCGGTTAATGAGCAGTTCTTC. Encoded protein: CSMRPGLAVNEQFF.

The chain couples TRBV30 to TRBJ2-7; the D gene is possibly TRBD1 (6 bases). This CDR3 has 13 amino acids. The germline V gene has CDR1 GTSNPN and CDR2 SVGIG (reference sequence). V lost 0 bases and J 5 bases, leaving 11 bases between the germline ends. CDR3 sequence reads: CAWSVQGSHEQYF. CDR3 coding DNA: TGTGCCTGGAGTGTACAGGGAAGCCACGAGCAGTACTTC.

The gene calls are TRBV6-1 and TRBJ2-3, with 11 bases lining up with TRBD2. V was pared by 6 bases and J by 5 bases, with 4 bases of the junction left unmatched. Germline V gene sequence: CDR1 MNHNS, CDR2 SASEGT. This CDR3 region has 14 residues. The DNA for the CDR3 is TGTGCCAGCAGGACTAGCGGGAAAATAGATACGCAGTATTTT. The encoded protein is CASRTSGKIDTQYF.

The V call is TRBV5-1, the J call TRBJ2-2, with 7 positions matching TRBD2. V gave up 5 bases and J gave up 4 bases; unmatched junction bases: 8. CDR3 length: 15 amino acids. Per the germline V gene, CDR1 is SGHRS and CDR2 is YFSETQ. CDR3 bases: TGCGCCAGCAGTTCTAGCGGTGCTTCCACCGGGGAGCTGTTTTTT. This codes for CASSSSGASTGELFF.

The chain employs TRBV6-6 and TRBJ1-3; D is unresolved. CDR1 is MNHNY and CDR2 is SVGAGI in the germline V gene (reference sequence). This CDR3 has 15 amino acids. The V and J ends lost 5 bases and 5 bases respectively, with 16 bases between them. For the CDR3, the DNA is TGTGCCAGCAGTAATCCCGGTGGCGGGCGAAACACCATATATTTT. Its translation is CASSNPGGGRNTIYF.

The chain joins TRBV9 to TRBJ2-3; D is possibly TRBD2 (5 bases). V shed 3 bases and J shed 0 bases, with 8 bases lying between them. The germline CDR1 and CDR2 sequences are SGDLS and YYNGEE. This CDR3 comprises 14 residues. CDR3 nucleotides: TGTGCCAGCAGCGCCCGGACTAGCACAGATACGCAGTATTTT. Its protein product is CASSARTSTDTQYF.

This clone was detected once. Written as DNA, the CDR3 is TGTGCCACCAGCAGAGACGGGACTGCATACAATGAGCAGTTCTTC. As protein: CATSRDGTAYNEQFF. The chain employs TRBV15 and TRBJ2-1; possible D gene TRBD2, 6 bases. Trimming took off 0 bases at V and 4 bases at J, with 10 bases between the two ends. In germline, CDR1 is LNHNV, CDR2 YYDKDF (reference sequence). This CDR3 contains 15 residues.

This chain connects TRBV4-3 to TRBJ2-7, with no clear D. The length of the CDR3 is 14 residues. Trimming pared 0 bases from V and 1 base from J, leaving 7 bases between. Germline CDR1 LGHNA, CDR2 YSLEER. CDR3 DNA sequence: TGCGCCAGCAGCCAAGATCGGTATTCCTACGAGCAGTACTTC. It translates to CASSQDRYSYEQYF.

The gene calls are TRBV5-6 and TRBJ2-2; 9 nucleotides match TRBD2. The CDR3 sequence is 15 residues long. Germline loops: CDR1 SGHDT, CDR2 YYEEEE. With 4 bases clipped from V and 4 bases from J, the junction kept 5 bases outside the gene matches. The CDR3 sequence: CASSPGLASTGELFF. The CDR3 nucleotides are TGTGCCAGCAGCCCTGGACTAGCGAGCACCGGGGAGCTGTTTTTT.

This clone was picked up one time. The chain is built from TRBV4-1 and TRBJ2-5; D may be TRBD1 (7 bases). Deletions cut 4 bases from V and 5 bases from J, with 11 bases between. CDR1 and CDR2 from the germline V gene are MGHRA and YSYEKL. CDR3 length: 13 amino acids. The CDR3 is CASSPAGGETQYF. The CDR3 bases are TGCGCCAGCAGCCCCGCAGGGGGGGAGACCCAGTACTTC.

The chain carries TRBV7-8 and TRBJ1-1; D remains unclear. This CDR3 is built from 14 residues. V lost 2 bases, J lost 4 bases, and 11 bases lay in between. Germline V gene data show CDR1 as SGHVS and CDR2 as FQNEAQ. This CDR3 is CASSLRTGSTEAFF. The CDR3 DNA reads as TGTGCCAGCAGCTTAAGGACGGGGAGCACTGAAGCTTTCTTT.

This chain links TRBV10-1 with TRBJ1-1; TRBD1 agrees at 7 bases. The germline CDR1 and CDR2 sequences are WNHNN and SYGVQD (reference sequence). Trimming took 6 bases from V and 5 from J; bases not matched to a gene: 9. The CDR3 consists of 14 residues. This chain's CDR3 is CASSGTVGLTEAFF. Written as DNA, the CDR3 is TGCGCCAGCAGCGGGACAGTGGGGTTGACTGAAGCTTTCTTT.

The chain is built from TRBV9 and TRBJ2-5; tentatively, D is TRBD2 (6 bases). V lost 0 bases and J lost 5, with 14 bases in between. This CDR3 comprises 15 residues. The germline CDR1 and CDR2 sequences are SGDLS and YYNGEE. DNA for the CDR3: TGTGCCAGCAGCGTAGGAGGGGAGGTGAGGGAGACCCAGTACTTC. Translating gives CASSVGGEVRETQYF.

The V and J genes are TRBV28 and TRBJ2-7; D uncertain. The CDR3 covers 11 residues. Germline lookup yields CDR1 MDHEN and CDR2 SYDVKM. V lost 7 bases and J lost 5, with 9 bases in between. DNA for the CDR3: TGTGCCAGCACGATTGGCCACGAGCAGTACTTC. This gives the protein CASTIGHEQYF.

The count of this clone is one. The V gene is TRBV30, the J gene TRBJ2-7, with 8 bases lining up with TRBD1. V was pared by 5 bases and J by 5 bases, with 11 bases of the junction left unmatched. Germline V gives CDR1 GTSNPN, CDR2 SVGIG (reference sequence). The CDR3 covers 14 residues. The CDR3 DNA reads as TGTGCCTGGGATCCGGGACAGGTGAATCACGAGCAGTACTTC. This sequence encodes CAWDPGQVNHEQYF.

V and J are TRBV28 and TRBJ1-5; D is unclear. The CDR3 is 13 amino acids. The germline V gene encodes CDR1 MDHEN and CDR2 SYDVKM. The V end was cut by 5 bases, the J end by 7 bases, with 12 bases between. In nucleotides, the CDR3 is TGTGCCAGCAGTCCCAGTCGGCGGCAGCCCCAGCATTTT. This sequence encodes CASSPSRRQPQHF. Drawing the rest from reference TRBV28 and TRBJ1-5, the complete variable domain is DVKVTQSSRYLVKRTGEKVFLECVQDMDHENMFWYRQDPGLGLRLIYFSYDVKMKEKGDIPEGYSVSREKKERFSLILESASTNQTSMYLCASSPSRRQPQHFGDGTRLSIL.

The V and J genes are TRBV19 and TRBJ1-2; a weak D match, TRBD1 (5 bases). V was shortened by 6 bases and J by 4 bases, with 18 bases between the two germline ends. Germline CDR1 is LNHDA and CDR2 is SQIVND (reference sequence). This CDR3 spans 15 amino acids. The CDR3 DNA follows: TGTGCCAGTAGCTCACCCGCAGGGTTGGGCTATGGCTACACCTTC. The encoded protein is CASSSPAGLGYGYTF. The whole variable domain, filled in from reference TRBV19 and TRBJ1-2, reads DGGITQSPKYLFRKEGQNVTLSCEQNLNHDAMYWYRQDPGQGLRLIYYSQIVNDFQKGDIAEGYSVSREKKESFPLTVTSAQKNPTAFYLCASSSPAGLGYGYTFGSGTRLTVV.

The J gene is TRBJ2-1, the V gene TRBV2, with TRBD2 identical over 15 bases. This CDR3 contains 14 residues. Germline V gene data show CDR1 as SNHLY and CDR2 as FYNNEI. The J segment lost 12 bases and the V segment lost 6 bases, leaving 6 bases of the junction unmatched. Here the CDR3 DNA reads TGTGCCAGCAGAGTCTCGGGACTAGCGGGAGGGCAGTTCTTC. It yields the protein CASRVSGLAGGQFF. Variable domain in full (rest from reference TRBV2 and TRBJ2-1): EPEVTQTPSHQVTQMGQEVILRCVPISNHLYFYWYRQILGQKVEFLVSFYNNEISEKSEIFDDQFSVERPDGSNFTLKIRSTKLEDSAMYFCASRVSGLAGGQFFGPGTRLTVL.

The chain links TRBV27 to TRBJ1-1; D uncertain. Germline CDR1 is MNHEY and CDR2 is SMNVEV (reference sequence). The CDR3 totals 15 residues. The V gene lost 0 bases and the J gene lost 5 bases, with 13 bases spanning the gap. The chain's CDR3 is CASSLSVRRPTEAFF. CDR3 sequence (DNA): TGTGCCAGCAGTTTATCGGTCAGGCGCCCTACTGAAGCTTTCTTT.

V usage is TRBV27 and J usage is TRBJ1-5; tentatively, D is TRBD1 (5 bases). Trimming removed 6 bases at V and 1 base at J, with 25 bases between. The CDR3 sequence is 19 residues long. The germline gives CDR1 MNHEY, CDR2 SMNVEV (reference sequence). The chain's CDR3 is CASRDTFEAGTGSNQPQHF. The CDR3 DNA sequence: TGTGCCAGCAGGGATACCTTCGAGGCGGGGACGGGGAGCAATCAGCCCCAGCATTTT.

This clone has only one observation. The chain couples TRBV27 to TRBJ1-1; TRBD1 is a possible D gene (5 bases). CDR1 and CDR2 (germline): MNHEY, SMNVEV (reference sequence). The CDR3 loop spans 15 amino acids. With 4 bases removed from V and 1 base from J, the gap between germline ends came to 13 bases. For the CDR3, the DNA is TGTGCCAGCAGTTGGGCAGGGTGGGCGAACACTGAAGCTTTCTTT. Protein product: CASSWAGWANTEAFF.

This rearrangement joins TRBV7-2 to TRBJ2-5; TRBD1 matches 7 bases. This CDR3 has 17 amino acids. V dropped 5 bases and J dropped 5; count of bases not matched to a gene: 17. The germline V gene has CDR1 SGHTA and CDR2 FQGNSA. This chain's CDR3 is CASSVNRGAVIQETQYF. The DNA for the CDR3 is TGTGCCAGCAGCGTTAACAGGGGAGCGGTGATCCAGGAGACCCAGTACTTC.

The genes are TRBV27 and TRBJ1-1, with a possible D match to TRBD1 (5 bases). V shed 4 bases and J shed 1 base, with 7 bases lying between them. CDR3 size: 13 residues. Germline loops: CDR1 MNHEY, CDR2 SMNVEV (reference sequence). This CDR3 is CASSWGGNTEAFF. CDR3 sequence (DNA): TGTGCCAGCAGTTGGGGGGGGAACACTGAAGCTTTCTTT.

The V gene is TRBV30, the J gene TRBJ1-2; 7 bases agree with TRBD1. CDR3 size: 15 residues. The germline V gene encodes CDR1 GTSNPN and CDR2 SVGIG (reference sequence). V gave up 0 bases and J gave up 1 base; unmatched junction bases: 5. CDR3 residues: CAWSVLGGSNYGYTF. For the CDR3, the DNA is TGTGCCTGGAGTGTATTAGGGGGCAGTAACTATGGCTACACCTTC. The entire variable domain, with the rest obtained from reference TRBV30 and TRBJ1-2, is as follows: SQTIHQWPATLVQPVGSPLSLECTVEGTSNPNLYWYRQAAGRGLQLLFYSVGIGQISSEVPQNLSASRPQDRQFILSSKKLLLSDSGFYLCAWSVLGGSNYGYTFGSGTRLTVV.

The chain has TRBV7-7 and TRBJ2-1, with 9 bases fitting TRBD1. J was trimmed by 6 bases and V by 5 bases; bases with no gene match: 8. CDR1 and CDR2 from the germline V gene are SSHAT and FNYEAQ (reference sequence). The CDR3 has 15 residues. CDR3 residues: CASSRGQGWANEQFF. The CDR3, as DNA: TGTGCCAGCAGCCGCGGACAGGGGTGGGCCAATGAGCAGTTCTTC. Complete variable domain (other parts from reference TRBV7-7 and TRBJ2-1): GAGVSQSPRYKVTKRGQDVTLRCDPISSHATLYWYQQALGQGPEFLTYFNYEAQPDKSGLPSDRFSAERPEGSISTLTIQRTEQRDSAMYRCASSRGQGWANEQFFGPGTRLTVL.

The chain employs TRBV6-1 and TRBJ2-7, with 8 positions matching TRBD1. Germline values: CDR1 MNHNS, CDR2 SASEGT. The CDR3 length is 14 residues. The V segment lost 8 bases and the J segment 1 base; nucleotides outside the gene matches: 7. In DNA, the CDR3 is TGTGCCAGCGACGGACAGGGCGGTTCCTACGAGCAGTACTTC. It yields the protein CASDGQGGSYEQYF.

The V gene is TRBV27, the J gene TRBJ2-1, with D possibly matching TRBD1 (5 bases). V gave up 3 bases and J gave up 8 bases, with 14 bases separating them. The CDR3 consists of 14 residues. The germline V gene encodes CDR1 MNHEY and CDR2 SMNVEV (reference sequence). In nucleotides, the CDR3 is TGTGCCAGCAGTTTGGGGCCAGGGCTGTATGAGCAGTTCTTC. This gives the protein CASSLGPGLYEQFF.

V gene TRBV19 combines with J gene TRBJ2-7; 7 bases agree with TRBD1. J was trimmed by 6 bases and V by 8 bases; bases with no gene match: 13. The CDR3 runs to 14 residues. Germline lookup yields CDR1 LNHDA and CDR2 SQIVND (reference sequence). The CDR3 nucleotides are TGTGCCAGTGATATAAGGGCGGCAGGGGGCGAGCAGTACTTC. Residues: CASDIRAAGGEQYF.

The V gene is TRBV5-1, the J gene TRBJ2-5, with a possible D match to TRBD2 (6 bases). Per germline, CDR1 SGHRS and CDR2 YFSETQ. V was pared by 4 bases and J by 0 bases, with 25 bases between. The CDR3 has 19 residues. In DNA form, the CDR3 reads TGCGCCAGCAGCGCGGAGGAGGGGACGATCCGCCCCTACCAAGAGACCCAGTACTTC. Protein: CASSAEEGTIRPYQETQYF.

This chain connects TRBV7-2 to TRBJ1-3; D remains ambiguous. V shed 1 base and J shed 2 bases, with 6 bases lying between them. Per the germline V gene, CDR1 is SGHTA and CDR2 is FQGNSA. CDR3 length: 14 residues. The CDR3 DNA sequence: TGTGCCAGCAGCTTAGGCACAGCTGGAAACACCATATATTTT. Residues: CASSLGTAGNTIYF.

The V and J genes are TRBV6-5 and TRBJ1-2; D unresolved. The CDR3 is 14 residues long. Per germline, CDR1 MNHEY and CDR2 SVGAGI. Trimming cost V 8 bases and J 5 bases, with 18 bases left between them. CDR3 bases: TGTGCCAGCGTTTCCAATTCGGGTGGATATGGCTACACCTTC. This translates into CASVSNSGGYGYTF.